What follows are 30 T cell receptor beta chains derived from one specimen sequenced in a study of blood T cell repertoires in COVID-19. The assay was immunoSEQ multiplex PCR, and TCRdb's table has in-frame clones only and misses some. Counted here are approximately 220,000 clones, about 87% occurring once; the ten biggest clones make up roughly 6.2%. The sample was peripheral blood. The receptors derive from a man in his sixties who had recovered from COVID-19.

The chain is built from TRBV15 and TRBJ2-3, with TRBD2 matching 7 bases. The length of the CDR3 is 17 residues. J was trimmed by 4 bases and V by 0 bases; bases with no gene match: 10. The germline V gene has CDR1 LNHNV and CDR2 YYDKDF (reference sequence). The CDR3 nucleotides read TGTGCCACCAGCAGAGATTGGTTTGGCGGGGGTTCAGATACGCAGTATTTT. It translates to CATSRDWFGGGSDTQYF.

This chain links TRBV6-1 with TRBJ2-2; D perhaps matches TRBD2 (5 bases). The CDR3 consists of 16 residues. V lost 1 base to trimming and J lost 3 bases, with 12 bases between them. Germline CDR1 and CDR2: MNHNS and SASEGT. The CDR3 loop reads CASSEVGSGHTGELFF. CDR3 sequence (DNA): TGTGCCAGCAGTGAAGTGGGGAGCGGCCACACCGGGGAGCTGTTTTTT.

The count of this clone is one. The chain combines TRBV5-1 with TRBJ1-2; D possibly corresponds to TRBD1 (5 bases). Germline-derived CDR1 and CDR2 are SGHRS and YFSETQ. This CDR3 spans 15 amino acids. The V and J ends lost 0 bases and 6 bases respectively, with 15 bases between them. This CDR3 is CASSLAGVGQDGYTF. The CDR3 nucleotides are TGCGCCAGCAGCTTGGCCGGTGTGGGGCAGGATGGCTACACCTTC.

V usage is TRBV30 and J usage is TRBJ1-4; possibly TRBD1 for D (5 bases). The CDR3 consists of 13 residues. CDR1 and CDR2 from the germline V gene are GTSNPN and SVGIG (reference sequence). Trimming stripped 6 bases from V and 6 bases from J, with 14 bases between. For the CDR3, the DNA is TGTGCCTGCTCGGGGGGTGGGTATGAAAAACTGTTTTTT. It specifies CACSGGGYEKLFF.

V is TRBV6-4 and J is TRBJ1-2; D not resolved. V was clipped by 5 bases and J by 8 bases, with 18 bases between them. Germline V lookup: CDR1 MRHNA, CDR2 SNTAGT. CDR3 length: 14 amino acids. The CDR3 DNA is TGTGCCAGCAGTATTACAGCTAATGAAGGCGGCTACACCTTC. Its translation is CASSITANEGGYTF.

The chain recombines TRBV6-2 or TRBV6-3 with TRBJ1-5, with 7 bases matching TRBD1. CDR1 MNHEY and CDR2 SVGEGT come from the germline V gene. J gave up 4 bases and V 4 bases, and 7 bases lay outside the gene matches. The CDR3 is 15 residues long. CDR3 nucleotide sequence: TGTGCCAGCAGTTCGACAGGGAGCCCAAATCAGCCCCAGCATTTT. It yields the protein CASSSTGSPNQPQHF.

The chain employs TRBV30 and TRBJ2-1; 9 bases fit TRBD2. Unmatched junction bases numbered 7, after V lost 5 bases and J lost 2 bases. Germline-derived CDR1 and CDR2 are GTSNPN and SVGIG (reference sequence). This CDR3 contains 15 residues. DNA for the CDR3: TGTGCCTGGGCAATGATAGCGGGAGCCTACAATGAGCAGTTCTTC. Its protein is CAWAMIAGAYNEQFF.

This chain links TRBV6-5 with TRBJ2-3; TRBD1 matches 8 bases. This CDR3 is 16 amino acids long. V was clipped by 0 bases and J by 4 bases; unmatched bases: 6. Per the germline V gene, CDR1 is MNHEY and CDR2 is SVGAGI. The CDR3, as DNA: TGTGCCAGCAGTTACTCGAAAGGACAGGGAGCAGATACGCAGTATTTT. This codes for CASSYSKGQGADTQYF.

The chain recombines TRBV7-2 with TRBJ1-3; the match to TRBD1 covers 7 bases. The V gene end was trimmed by 5 bases and the J gene end by 0 bases; junction bases not matched to a gene: 7. There are 16 residues in the CDR3. Germline V gene lookup returns CDR1 SGHTA and CDR2 FQGNSA. CDR3 residues: CASSVKGAASGNTIYF. The CDR3 region has the DNA TGTGCCAGCAGCGTCAAGGGGGCGGCCTCTGGAAACACCATATATTTT. Full variable domain (outside the CDR3, taken from reference TRBV7-2 and TRBJ1-3): GAGVSQSPSNKVTEKGKDVELRCDPISGHTALYWYRQSLGQGLEFLIYFQGNSAPDKSGLPSDRFSAERTGGSVSTLTIQRTQQEDSAVYLCASSVKGAASGNTIYFGEGSWLTVV.

There are a few counts of this clone. This chain links TRBV18 with TRBJ2-6, with 7 bases fitting TRBD1. Per the germline V gene, CDR1 is KGHSH and CDR2 is LQKENI. The ends lost 1 base at V and 1 base at J; junction bases unmatched: 16. The CDR3 has 21 amino acids. CDR3 bases: TGTGCCAGCTCACCACTTATCATTGTGGGGACAGTCACTTCTGGGGCCAACGTCCTGACTTTC. Its protein is CASSPLIIVGTVTSGANVLTF. The whole variable domain, filled in from reference TRBV18 and TRBJ2-6, reads NAGVMQNPRHLVRRRGQEARLRCSPMKGHSHVYWYRQLPEEGLKFMVYLQKENIIDESGMPKERFSAEFPKEGPSILRIQQVVRGDSAAYFCASSPLIIVGTVTSGANVLTFGAGSRLTVL.

The rearrangement joins TRBV19 to TRBJ2-5; 13 bases agree with TRBD2. Germline V gene data show CDR1 as LNHDA and CDR2 as SQIVND (reference sequence). The ends lost 1 base at V and 4 bases at J; junction bases unmatched: 6. The CDR3 totals 17 residues. CDR3 in DNA: TGTGCCAGTAGTATAGTCCCGACTAGCGGGGGGAGAGAGACCCAGTACTTC. Translation gives CASSIVPTSGGRETQYF.

This chain joins TRBV29-1 and TRBJ2-5; possibly TRBD2 for D (5 bases). The CDR3 runs to 14 residues. CDR1 SQVTM and CDR2 ANQGSEA come from the germline V gene. Trimming cost V 4 bases and J 4 bases, with 16 bases left between them. CDR3 sequence reads: CSVGMAGTRETQYF. DNA of the CDR3: TGCAGCGTTGGGATGGCAGGTACTAGAGAGACCCAGTACTTC.

The CDR3, as DNA: TGTGCCAGCAGCCAACAGGGGGCGCAGCTAGCTTTCTTT. This translates into CASSQQGAQLAFF. The V and J genes are TRBV7-9 and TRBJ1-1, with 9 bases that match TRBD1. CDR1 is SEHNR and CDR2 is FQNEAQ in the germline V gene (reference sequence). With V trimmed by 5 bases and J by 10 bases, 8 bases remained unmatched. The CDR3 length is 13 residues.

Only one count was recorded for this clone. The chain has TRBV9 and TRBJ1-2; TRBD1 might be the D (5 bases). The V end was cut by 2 bases, the J end by 7 bases, with 18 bases between. CDR1 and CDR2 from the germline V gene are SGDLS and YYNGEE. The CDR3 is 15 amino acids. The DNA of the CDR3 is TGTGCCAGCAGCGTTTCTGGGGGGACGGCGGGTGGCTACACCTTC. Its protein product is CASSVSGGTAGGYTF.

This clone was recorded only once. CDR3 region: CASGPEGASKETQYF. CDR3 sequence (DNA): TGCGCCAGCGGCCCGGAGGGGGCGAGTAAGGAGACCCAGTACTTC. The chain uses TRBV5-1 and TRBJ2-5, with D maybe TRBD1 (7 bases). Germline CDR1 is SGHRS and CDR2 is YFSETQ. V was trimmed by 7 bases and J by 5 bases, leaving 21 bases between them. The CDR3 spans 15 residues.

The chain combines TRBV5-1 with TRBJ1-5, with 8 bases lining up with TRBD1. CDR3 size: 16 residues. Per germline, CDR1 SGHRS and CDR2 YFSETQ. The J segment lost 2 bases and the V segment lost 0 bases, leaving 4 bases of the junction unmatched. The CDR3 DNA reads as TGCGCCAGCAGCTTGGGTACAGGGGGGGGCAATCAGCCCCAGCATTTT. Its translation is CASSLGTGGGNQPQHF.

The chain joins TRBV19 to TRBJ2-5, with TRBD1 identical over 9 bases. After removal of 5 bases from V and 2 bases from J, the junction contained 6 bases not matched to a gene. The CDR3 runs 15 residues. Germline V lookup: CDR1 LNHDA, CDR2 SQIVND (reference sequence). CDR3 nucleotide sequence: TGTGCCAGTAGTGGACAGGGGAACGTTCAAGAGACCCAGTACTTC. Translation gives CASSGQGNVQETQYF.

This chain links TRBV18 with TRBJ2-4, with a tentative D call TRBD2 (6 bases). This CDR3 has 14 residues. Germline CDR1 is KGHSH and CDR2 is LQKENI. Trimming took off 3 bases at V and 0 bases at J, with 6 bases between the two ends. The CDR3 region is CASSPGLAKNIQYF. In nucleotides, the CDR3 is TGTGCCAGCTCACCGGGACTAGCCAAAAACATTCAGTACTTC.

J is TRBJ2-7 and V is TRBV19; 9 bases are shared with TRBD1. The germline gives CDR1 LNHDA, CDR2 SQIVND (reference sequence). V trimming: 5 bases; J trimming: 5 bases; junction bases outside the gene matches: 7. The CDR3 is made up of 14 amino acids. The CDR3 region is CASSPGQGRNEQYF. The CDR3 nucleotides are TGTGCCAGTAGTCCCGGACAGGGGAGGAACGAGCAGTACTTC.

This chain links TRBV30 with TRBJ2-1; TRBD2 matches at 7 bases. The length of the CDR3 is 14 residues. With V trimmed by 5 bases and J by 1 base, 5 bases remained unmatched. The germline V gene encodes CDR1 GTSNPN and CDR2 SVGIG (reference sequence). CDR3 bases: TGTGCCTGGGCGCGGGGGTGGTCCTACAATGAGCAGTTCTTC. Translating gives CAWARGWSYNEQFF.

The rearrangement uses TRBV24-1 and TRBJ2-3; D perhaps matches TRBD1 (6 bases). With 3 bases removed from V and 4 bases from J, the gap between germline ends came to 16 bases. The CDR3 loop spans 16 amino acids. Germline values: CDR1 KGHDR, CDR2 SFDVKD. CDR3 nucleotide sequence: TGTGCCACCAGTGATCCTCAGGGGTTGGAGGCAGATACGCAGTATTTT. Its protein is CATSDPQGLEADTQYF.

This rearrangement joins TRBV6-2 or TRBV6-3 to TRBJ2-1; the match to TRBD2 covers 9 bases. Unmatched junction bases numbered 10, after V lost 3 bases and J lost 7 bases. The CDR3 totals 16 residues. The germline gives CDR1 MNHEY, CDR2 SVGEGT. The CDR3 is CASSYNGGGVGNEQFF. The CDR3 DNA sequence: TGTGCCAGCAGTTATAACGGCGGGGGGGTCGGAAATGAGCAGTTCTTC.

The chain combines TRBV19 with TRBJ1-6, with a possible D match to TRBD1 (6 bases). The germline CDR1 and CDR2 sequences are LNHDA and SQIVND (reference sequence). Trimming took 4 bases from V and 10 from J, leaving 20 bases between them. The CDR3 consists of 16 residues. The CDR3 region has the DNA TGTGCCAGTAGTACAAGGGGAACAGGGCTCTCCTCACCCCTCCACTTT. Residues: CASSTRGTGLSSPLHF.

The chain joins TRBV5-8 to TRBJ2-5, with D possibly being TRBD1 (7 bases). The CDR3 contains 14 residues. V was trimmed by 7 bases and J by 3 bases, leaving 16 bases between them. Germline CDR1 and CDR2: SGHTS and YDEGEE. CDR3 region: CASLGSTGEETQYF. In nucleotides, the CDR3 is TGTGCCAGCCTCGGGAGTACAGGGGAAGAGACCCAGTACTTC. Full variable domain (outside the CDR3, taken from reference TRBV5-8 and TRBJ2-5): EAGVTQSPTHLIKTRGQQATLRCSPISGHTSVYWYQQALGLGLQFLLWYDEGEERNRGNFPPRFSGRQFPNYSSELNVNALELEDSALYLCASLGSTGEETQYFGPGTRLLVL.

The chain is built from TRBV6-6 and TRBJ1-1, with D perhaps matching TRBD1 (5 bases). The CDR3 loop spans 14 amino acids. V lost 2 bases and J lost 2, with 9 bases in between. Germline V gene data show CDR1 as MNHNY and CDR2 as SVGAGI (reference sequence). The CDR3 sequence is CASSYDRTNTEAFF. Written as DNA, the CDR3 is TGTGCCAGCAGTTACGACAGAACTAACACTGAAGCTTTCTTT.

The CDR3 coding sequence is TGTGCCAGCAGCCCAAGGGGCGGATCCACTGAAGCTTTCTTT. Its translation: CASSPRGGSTEAFF. The V and J genes are TRBV21-1 and TRBJ1-1; the D call of TRBD1 is as the table states it, not checked on the DNA. TRBV21-1 is labeled a pseudogene. The CDR3 sequence is 14 residues long.

The CDR3 sequence is CASSLGGSGRVQETQYF. Written as DNA, the CDR3 is TGTGCCAGCAGCTTGGGGGGTAGCGGGAGAGTCCAAGAGACCCAGTACTTC. J is TRBJ2-5 and V is TRBV7-7; 9 bases fit TRBD2. CDR1 is SSHAT and CDR2 is FNYEAQ in the germline V gene (reference sequence). The ends lost 3 bases at V and 1 base at J; junction bases unmatched: 9. This CDR3 is 17 amino acids long. Combining the CDR3 with reference TRBV7-7 and TRBJ2-5 gives the whole variable domain GAGVSQSPRYKVTKRGQDVTLRCDPISSHATLYWYQQALGQGPEFLTYFNYEAQPDKSGLPSDRFSAERPEGSISTLTIQRTEQRDSAMYRCASSLGGSGRVQETQYFGPGTRLLVL.

CDR3 bases: TGTGCCAGCAGCGCACACAGGGGGCGATACGAGCAGTACTTC. Its translation is CASSAHRGRYEQYF. This rearrangement joins TRBV7-2 to TRBJ2-7, with 9 bases lining up with TRBD1. CDR1 is SGHTA, CDR2 FQGNSA, per germline. The CDR3 consists of 14 residues. The V gene end was trimmed by 5 bases and the J gene end by 4 bases; junction bases not matched to a gene: 6.

The rearrangement links TRBV24-1 to TRBJ2-5; D is ambiguous. The germline CDR1 and CDR2 sequences are KGHDR and SFDVKD. This CDR3 comprises 13 residues. V was cut by 6 bases and J by 2 bases, with 9 bases left in between. The chain's CDR3 is CATSLQPQETQYF. The DNA for the CDR3 is TGTGCCACCAGTTTACAGCCTCAAGAGACCCAGTACTTC.

The V call is TRBV7-3, the J call TRBJ2-7; D might be TRBD1 (6 bases). The germline gives CDR1 SGHTA, CDR2 FQGTGA. The CDR3 extends over 14 amino acids. The V gene lost 5 bases and the J gene lost 2 bases, with 13 bases spanning the gap. DNA of the CDR3: TGTGCCAGCAGCGCACAGGGTGGCCCCTACGAGCAGTACTTC. Translation: CASSAQGGPYEQYF.